This T cell receptor (beta chain) is from a study of T cell responses to AZD1222 COVID-19 vaccine. Using immunoSEQ multiplex PCR, the repertoire was profiled, and TCRdb retains in-frame clones only, with some absent. The table has some 130,000 clones, 90% seen once. CDR1 SGHTA and CDR2 FQGNSA come from the germline V gene. This CDR3 has 15 amino acids. The ends lost 5 bases at V and 8 bases at J; junction bases unmatched: 11. Of note for this clone: The antigen is undetermined.

Study results and caveats: Donors were mostly white British, more females; clonal diversity possibly underestimated. Just a handful of AZD1222 recipients were seropositive at baseline.

The sequence came from an adult in good health. V usage is TRBV7-2 and J usage is TRBJ1-4; 7 bases map to TRBD1. The sequencing used peripheral blood, collected on day 0 of AZD1222 vaccination. CDR3 loop: CASSPFGTEGEKLFF. CDR3 bases: TGTGCCAGCAGCCCCTTCGGGACAGAGGGGGAAAAACTGTTTTTT. The variable domain in full, completed from reference TRBV7-2 and TRBJ1-4, reads GAGVSQSPSNKVTEKGKDVELRCDPISGHTALYWYRQSLGQGLEFLIYFQGNSAPDKSGLPSDRFSAERTGGSVSTLTIQRTQQEDSAVYLCASSPFGTEGEKLFFGSGTQLSVL.